This T cell receptor (beta chain) was retrieved from a study of T cells in women clearing cervical HPV infection (dated by TCRdb to 2017 to 2018). Regarding the research as a whole: The cases were 25 or so women with histologically confirmed HPV16-related CIN3 or worse, and 2 of these cases were invasive cancers. The controls were around 26 women whose single incident HPV16 infection cleared within 12 months with no development of precancer or cancer. Blood from cases was drawn at the visit where the lesion was first identified, while blood from controls was drawn once the infection was no longer detected. For cases, the median interval between lesion detection and blood sampling was about 150 days, with an interquartile range of roughly 90 to 200 days. Since HLA typing was available for only a few women, HLA type could not be ruled out as a confounder. The exploratory proof-of-principle case-control study was nested within the Guanacaste HPV Natural History Study in Costa Rica and compared TCR repertoires across cervical HPV16 outcomes. Cases were matched to controls by age within five years and by the year the sample was collected. Median age was roughly 32 years in cases versus roughly 37 in controls, and baseline characteristics did not differ significantly. In the parent cohort, more than 8,500 women aged 18 or older were enrolled in Guanacaste, Costa Rica, during about 1992 to 1994 and then followed for under 8 years. Five blinded duplicates per group were added as quality controls, so that 60 or so samples were obtained: around 50 participants and around 10 replicates. Beyond this particular receptor, the publication reports: Because the number of T cells in each sample was unknown, differences in richness could reflect differing T-cell content rather than repertoire biology. By combining richness with V gene abundances, random forest classifiers separated cases from controls with an estimated AUC of about 0.83. Whether associations preceded infection or resulted from infection could not be shown with the cross-sectional design, and effector/memory subsets and HPV-specific T cells were not isolated. Significantly higher TCR repertoire richness was observed in CIN3+ cases than in controls across sequencing depths, whereas no difference in evenness was found. Cases had lower TRBV6-7 relative abundance than controls (approximately 0.1% versus 0.16%; Bonferroni P = 0.0008).

Every participant had a single incident cervical HPV16 infection, and prevalent HPV16 infections were excluded. Cervical HPV DNA was detected by MY09/MY11 PCR, and genotyping was performed by dot-blot hybridization. Roughly 15 mL of heparinized blood were centrifuged, and the buffy coat was aliquoted, frozen at -30°C, then stored at -80°C. Genomic DNA was extracted from buffy coat specimens using QIAGEN kits. The immunoSEQ assay used multiplex PCR to amplify TCR beta CDR3 regions from an average of about 1.1 ug of genomic DNA per sample. Primer bias was corrected in the assay by using a complete synthetic TCR repertoire to establish an amplification baseline. The amplicons were sequenced on the Illumina platform. Processing in the source paper ran as follows. Sequence errors were corrected by clustering with frequency ratios and a modified nearest-neighbor algorithm, and the sequences were then analyzed in the immunoSEQ Analyzer using IMGT gene definitions. At each rarefaction depth, TCR richness and evenness were averaged over 20 rarefaction repeats, and samples with fewer sequences than the depth were excluded. V, D and J gene relative abundances were compared between groups with Wilcoxon rank sum tests, applying FDR correction. For the blinded duplicates, the intraclass correlation was approximately 96% for TCR richness and averaged around 81% across around 61 gene segments. The clones in this table, taken by TCRdb from immuneACCESS, are in-frame only. Not every clone is retained; where verified, under half of the shortfall comes from an unresolved V gene, and the cause of the rest is unknown. V, J and clone size are taken as reported in that table, and D and trimming were inferred from the DNA itself. This sample's table contains 25,000 or so clones. The top ten hold about 9% of the sample.

With regard to this clone: Its binding antigen is unknown. The read terminates 3 residues before the CDR3 end, so the remaining end is supplied by the germline J gene.

The germline V gene encodes CDR1 LNHDA and CDR2 SQIVND (reference sequence). The CDR3 has 16 amino acids, counting the end cysteine and phenylalanine. The DNA has 39 bases, all within the CDR3, and is read from base 1. The receptor's source is a woman between 18 and 69 years old with a cervical HPV16 infection that either progressed to CIN3+ or cleared (not recorded which). Sequenced: blood buffy coat. The V and J genes are TRBV19 and TRBJ2-3; the junction holds 11 bases that match TRBD2. The DNA read from the CDR3 is TGTGCCAGTAGTCGATTAGCGGGAGGGATCCAAGAGGCG. It translates to CASSRLAGGIQEA. The complete CDR3 sequence is CASSRLAGGIQEAQYF.